This T cell receptor (beta chain) was captured by sequencing in a study of blood T cell repertoires in COVID-19. Study at large: Acute and convalescent COVID-19 samples came from the United States, Italy and Spain. T cells, B-cell-depleted T cells, or PBMCs supplied cDNA or gDNA.

Germline CDR1 is SQVTM and CDR2 is ANQGSEA. The CDR3 totals 12 residues. Deletions cut 6 bases from V and 2 bases from J, with 10 bases between. In the original analysis: The assay estimated nucleated cells by amplifying reference gene primers. Data came from immunoSEQ multiplex PCR; TCRdb stores just in-frame clones and leaves some out. The V and J calls and clone size come from that table; D and trimming were worked out from the DNA. The sample holds about 260,000 clones, 88% seen once. This clonotype was obtained from a human donor in a cohort sampled during active COVID-19. V gene TRBV29-1 combines with J gene TRBJ1-2; the D gene is possibly TRBD1 (5 bases). Source material: peripheral blood. The CDR3 here is CSVVTDNYGYTF. The CDR3 coding sequence is TGCAGCGTCGTGACAGACAACTATGGCTACACCTTC.